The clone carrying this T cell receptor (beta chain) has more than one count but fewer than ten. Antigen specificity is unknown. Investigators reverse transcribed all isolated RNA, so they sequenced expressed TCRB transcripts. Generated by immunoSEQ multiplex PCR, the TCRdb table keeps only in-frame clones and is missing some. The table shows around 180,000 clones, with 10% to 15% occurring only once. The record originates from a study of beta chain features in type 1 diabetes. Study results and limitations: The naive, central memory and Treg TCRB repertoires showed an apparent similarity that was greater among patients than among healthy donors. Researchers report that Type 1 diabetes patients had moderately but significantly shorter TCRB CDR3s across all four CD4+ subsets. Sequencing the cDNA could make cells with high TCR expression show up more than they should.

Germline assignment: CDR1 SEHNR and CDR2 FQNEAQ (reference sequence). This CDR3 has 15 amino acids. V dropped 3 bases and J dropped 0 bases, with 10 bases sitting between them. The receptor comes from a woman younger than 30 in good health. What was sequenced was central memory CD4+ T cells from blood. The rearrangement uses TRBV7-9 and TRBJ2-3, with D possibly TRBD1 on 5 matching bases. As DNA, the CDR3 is TGTGCCAGCAGCTTCGACAGAAGTAGCACAGATACGCAGTATTTT. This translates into CASSFDRSSTDTQYF.